This TCR beta chain comes out of a study of PD-1 blockade in classical Hodgkin lymphoma. Study overall: Nivolumab was administered to patients intravenously at 3 mg/kg every 2 weeks.

As regards this clone: Its specificity is not known.

Profiled with immunoSEQ multiplex PCR; TCRdb holds only in-frame clones, not every one. The sample contains about 20,000 clones, 80% of which appear only once. Study-wide results and caveats: Healthy donors reportedly exceeded newly diagnosed patients in baseline TCR diversity. The authors have not defined what causes the repertoire differences, possibly disease activity or prior therapy.

With 7 bases removed from V and 7 bases from J, the gap between germline ends came to 8 bases. This CDR3 is built from 12 residues. Germline V gene sequence: CDR1 MNHEY, CDR2 SVGAGI. Regarding time point: cycle 4 day 1 (C4D1), after 6 weeks of nivolumab. Each of the patients experienced relapse following autologous stem cell transplantation, and their brentuximab vedotin exposure differed. The chain joins TRBV6-5 to TRBJ1-6; D remains unclear. The TCR sequence derives from a human donor with classical Hodgkin lymphoma. Sample: peripheral blood mononuclear cells (PBMCs), taken before the fourth cycle of nivolumab. CDR3 sequence: CASKRWNSPLHF. DNA of the CDR3: TGTGCCAGCAAGCGTTGGAATTCACCCCTCCACTTT.